A single sample gave rise to the 28 T cell receptor beta chains below, sequenced in a study of cytomegalovirus exposure and HLA in healthy donors. The PCR used 60 Vbeta and 13 Jbeta primers. Repertoires were generated with immunoSEQ multiplex PCR, while TCRdb's copy carries only in-frame clones and drops some. The sample includes approximately 120,000 clones, 73% of them seen just once. Sequencing was done on a sample of PBMCs. Receptors were obtained from a man in his forties in good health and CMV-seronegative.

V is TRBV5-1 and J is TRBJ2-3; tentatively, D is TRBD1 (5 bases). Per the germline V gene, CDR1 is SGHRS and CDR2 is YFSETQ. There are 14 residues in the CDR3. Trimming left V 4 bases short and J 5 bases short, with 14 bases between. The CDR3 sequence: CASSDPGSVDTQYF. For the CDR3, the DNA is TGCGCCAGCAGCGATCCAGGGTCCGTAGATACGCAGTATTTT. The complete variable domain, with remaining parts taken from reference TRBV5-1 and TRBJ2-3, reads KAGVTQTPRYLIKTRGQQVTLSCSPISGHRSVSWYQQTPGQGLQFLFEYFSETQRNKGNFPGRFSGRQFSNSRSEMNVSTLELGDSALYLCASSDPGSVDTQYFGPGTRLTVL.

The chain couples TRBV19 to TRBJ1-4, with TRBD1 matching over 8 bases. Germline V gene data show CDR1 as LNHDA and CDR2 as SQIVND (reference sequence). V trimming: 3 bases; J trimming: 8 bases; junction bases outside the gene matches: 8. The CDR3 covers 15 residues. The CDR3 is CASSIPRGRREKLFF. CDR3 DNA sequence: TGTGCCAGTAGTATTCCCAGGGGGCGCAGAGAAAAACTGTTTTTT.

The chain combines TRBV5-4 with TRBJ2-1; 8 positions agree with TRBD2. After removal of 4 bases from V and 8 bases from J, the junction contained 5 bases not matched to a gene. This CDR3 region has 13 residues. CDR1 is SGHNT and CDR2 is YYREEE in the germline V gene (reference sequence). The CDR3 DNA reads as TGTGCCAGCAGCGGGACTAGTAGGGATGAGCAGTTCTTC. The encoded protein is CASSGTSRDEQFF.

The rearrangement joins TRBV6-5 to TRBJ1-6; D uncertain. Germline V gene data show CDR1 as MNHEY and CDR2 as SVGAGI. Trimming cost V 8 bases and J 7 bases, with 12 bases left between them. The CDR3 is 13 amino acids. This CDR3 reads CASGQRENSPLHF. Here the CDR3 DNA reads TGTGCCAGCGGCCAGAGGGAAAATTCACCCCTCCACTTT.

The chain combines TRBV19 with TRBJ2-1; 7 bases are shared with TRBD1. J lost 3 bases, V lost 9 bases, and 8 bases had no gene match. Germline lookup yields CDR1 LNHDA and CDR2 SQIVND (reference sequence). There are 14 residues in the CDR3. As DNA, the CDR3 is TGTGCCAGCAACAGGGGACGGAACTACAATGAGCAGTTCTTC. Protein product: CASNRGRNYNEQFF.

The chain combines TRBV21-1 with TRBJ2-1; TRBD2 is the table's D call and was not checked against the DNA. TRBV21-1 represents a pseudogene. The CDR3 loop spans 18 amino acids. CDR3 region: CASSKELAGGSSYNEQFF. The CDR3 nucleotides read TGTGCCAGCAGCAAAGAACTAGCGGGGGGGAGCTCCTACAATGAGCAGTTCTTC.

The chain recombines TRBV5-6 with TRBJ1-3; 9 bases line up with TRBD1. J gave up 4 bases and V 4 bases, and 3 bases lay outside the gene matches. CDR1 and CDR2 from the germline V gene are SGHDT and YYEEEE. CDR3 length: 14 residues. CDR3 protein: CASSEQGAGNTIYF. The CDR3 bases are TGTGCCAGCAGCGAACAGGGGGCCGGAAACACCATATATTTT.

This clone was seen only a few times. The chain combines TRBV5-6 with TRBJ2-5, with 11 nucleotides matching TRBD2. J was trimmed by 7 bases and V by 2 bases; bases with no gene match: 7. CDR1 SGHDT and CDR2 YYEEEE come from the germline V gene. This CDR3 comprises 15 residues. CDR3 protein: CASSFRSGGAGTQYF. The CDR3 nucleotides are TGTGCCAGCAGCTTCCGTAGCGGGGGGGCCGGGACCCAGTACTTC.

CDR3 residues: CASSELGQGGTEAFF. CDR3 in DNA: TGTGCCAGCAGTGAACTTGGACAGGGAGGAACTGAAGCTTTCTTT. This rearrangement joins TRBV6-1 to TRBJ1-1, with 8 bases that match TRBD1. The V segment lost 2 bases and the J segment 5 bases; nucleotides outside the gene matches: 7. Per the germline V gene, CDR1 is MNHNS and CDR2 is SASEGT. The CDR3 is 15 amino acids.

The chain links TRBV5-1 to TRBJ1-4; possible D gene TRBD1, 5 bases. V shed 0 bases and J shed 10 bases, with 13 bases lying between them. CDR3 length: 14 amino acids. The germline gives CDR1 SGHRS, CDR2 YFSETQ. The CDR3 nucleotides are TGCGCCAGCAGCTTGGACAGGCTTAACGGAAAACTGTTTTTT. Translating it yields CASSLDRLNGKLFF.

The J gene is TRBJ2-1, the V gene TRBV5-8, with a weak D call TRBD1 (6 bases). The germline V gene has CDR1 SGHTS and CDR2 YDEGEE. Trimming took off 2 bases at V and 7 bases at J, with 16 bases between the two ends. This CDR3 comprises 15 residues. CDR3 loop: CASSLGTSGWNEQFF. CDR3 bases: TGTGCCAGCAGCTTAGGGACAAGTGGGTGGAATGAGCAGTTCTTC.

The chain uses TRBV4-2 and TRBJ2-2; D might be TRBD1 (5 bases). Germline values: CDR1 LGHNA, CDR2 YNFKEQ. Trimming cost V 0 bases and J 4 bases, with 9 bases left between them. The CDR3 totals 15 residues. The CDR3 nucleotides read TGTGCCAGCAGCCAAGAGACGCAGGGCACCGGGGAGCTGTTTTTT. It translates to CASSQETQGTGELFF.

The chain couples TRBV4-3 to TRBJ2-7, with TRBD1 matching over 8 bases. Losses at the gene ends were 0 bases for V and 3 bases for J; bases not matched to a gene: 10. The CDR3 totals 17 residues. Germline CDR1 and CDR2: LGHNA and YSLEER. The CDR3 sequence: CASSQDRGLLMVYEQYF. The CDR3 region has the DNA TGCGCCAGCAGCCAAGACAGGGGGCTCCTTATGGTCTACGAGCAGTACTTC.

A word on this clone: Since no conserved phenylalanine or tryptophan closes the CDR3, a read error is the likely cause. The chain uses TRBV4-1 and TRBJ1-1; D remains unclear. CDR3 length equals 17 residues. CDR1 is MGHRA, CDR2 YSYEKL, per germline. V lost 1 base, J lost 5 bases, and 20 bases lay in between. The DNA of the CDR3 is TGCGCCAGCAGCCAAGTCGATTCCAGGCGGGTTTATACTGAAGCTTTCCTT. Translation gives CASSQVDSRRVYTEAFL.

The chain is built from TRBV5-6 and TRBJ2-7; TRBD1 might be the D (6 bases). Germline CDR1 SGHDT, CDR2 YYEEEE. Trimming took off 2 bases at V and 0 bases at J, with 9 bases between the two ends. CDR3 length: 14 residues. The CDR3: CASSFGTPSYEQYF. Written as DNA, the CDR3 is TGTGCCAGCAGCTTCGGGACACCCTCCTACGAGCAGTACTTC.

J is TRBJ2-7 and V is TRBV9, with D hard to call. This CDR3 is built from 13 residues. Germline V CDR1 and CDR2: SGDLS, YYNGEE. Trimming stripped 0 bases from V and 2 bases from J, with 6 bases between. CDR3 in amino acids: CASSVGSTYEQYF. CDR3 sequence (DNA): TGTGCCAGCAGCGTAGGGTCTACCTACGAGCAGTACTTC.

This clone came up many times. The gene calls are TRBV5-1 and TRBJ1-3; possible D gene TRBD1, 5 bases. The V gene's germline CDR1 is SGHRS and CDR2 YFSETQ. With 0 bases removed from V and 0 bases from J, the gap between germline ends came to 10 bases. The CDR3 loop spans 16 amino acids. CDR3 nucleotides: TGCGCCAGCAGCTTGGAGGTGGGGGGCTCTGGAAACACCATATATTTT. Amino acids: CASSLEVGGSGNTIYF.

The gene calls are TRBV7-8 and TRBJ2-5; D possibly corresponds to TRBD2 (6 bases). Between the trimmed V and J ends, which lost 5 bases and 4 bases, there was a span of 23 bases. CDR1 is SGHVS, CDR2 FQNEAQ, per germline. The CDR3 is 17 amino acids. The CDR3 DNA sequence: TGTGCCAGCAGCCTCAACTCCCATCTGAGGGGACTAGAGACCCAGTACTTC. Its protein is CASSLNSHLRGLETQYF.

The chain has TRBV6-5 and TRBJ2-1; 13 bases are shared with TRBD2. V shed 2 bases, J shed 4 bases, and the junction held 2 bases outside the gene matches. CDR3 length equals 16 residues. From germline, CDR1 is MNHEY and CDR2 SVGAGI. The CDR3 DNA is TGTGCCAGCAGTTACCCGGGACTAGCGGGATACAATGAGCAGTTCTTC. It is translated as CASSYPGLAGYNEQFF.

J is TRBJ2-3 and V is TRBV9, with 10 bases fitting TRBD2. From germline, CDR1 is SGDLS and CDR2 YYNGEE. V shed 3 bases and J 4 bases; nucleotides not matched to a gene: 5. The CDR3 sequence is 15 residues long. CDR3 DNA: TGTGCCAGCAGCGCAAGCGGGGGGGCCGCAGATACGCAGTATTTT. Protein sequence: CASSASGGAADTQYF.

This clone was recorded only once. The gene calls are TRBV6-1 and TRBJ2-3; D is unclear. V gave up 4 bases and J gave up 2 bases, with 13 bases separating them. Germline CDR1 MNHNS, CDR2 SASEGT. CDR3 length: 15 residues. As DNA, the CDR3 is TGTGCCAGCAGTGCCGGAGTGTACTACACAGATACGCAGTATTTT. It is translated as CASSAGVYYTDTQYF.

The chain combines TRBV4-3 with TRBJ1-2, with D possibly being TRBD1 (5 bases). V lost 1 base and J lost 4, with 25 bases in between. The CDR3 totals 19 residues. Germline V gene sequence: CDR1 LGHNA, CDR2 YSLEER. The CDR3 here is CASSQVGQAGFTFAYGYTF. The CDR3 coding sequence is TGCGCCAGCAGCCAAGTAGGTCAGGCAGGGTTTACGTTCGCCTATGGCTACACCTTC.

The genes are TRBV7-9 and TRBJ2-1, with TRBD2 identical over 8 bases. CDR1 and CDR2 from the germline V gene are SEHNR and FQNEAQ (reference sequence). The CDR3 extends over 16 amino acids. J lost 0 bases, V lost 5 bases, and 6 bases had no gene match. The CDR3 protein is CASSPIAGSSYNEQFF. Here the CDR3 DNA reads TGTGCCAGCAGCCCTATAGCGGGAAGCTCCTACAATGAGCAGTTCTTC.

The V call is TRBV7-6, the J call TRBJ2-3, with TRBD2 matching 7 bases. The CDR3 has 15 residues. The V and J ends lost 5 bases and 1 base, in that order; junction bases with no gene match: 6. Germline lookup yields CDR1 SGHVS and CDR2 FNYEAQ. In DNA form, the CDR3 reads TGTGCCAGCAGCACCCCTAGCGGTGGCACAGATACGCAGTATTTT. As protein: CASSTPSGGTDTQYF.

V usage is TRBV30 and J usage is TRBJ1-4; D unresolved. The CDR3 contains 15 residues. CDR1 and CDR2 from the germline V gene are GTSNPN and SVGIG (reference sequence). Between the trimmed V and J ends, which lost 2 bases and 8 bases, there was a span of 18 bases. CDR3 nucleotides: TGTGCCTGGAGTCACCGGGGATTCGTAGGAGAAAAACTGTTTTTT. It encodes CAWSHRGFVGEKLFF. Supplemented by reference TRBV30 and TRBJ1-4, the full variable domain reads SQTIHQWPATLVQPVGSPLSLECTVEGTSNPNLYWYRQAAGRGLQLLFYSVGIGQISSEVPQNLSASRPQDRQFILSSKKLLLSDSGFYLCAWSHRGFVGEKLFFGSGTQLSVL.

The table lists this clone with a few counts. V is TRBV28 and J is TRBJ1-1; TRBD1 is a possible D gene (5 bases). The germline gives CDR1 MDHEN, CDR2 SYDVKM. This CDR3 comprises 14 residues. V lost 3 bases to trimming and J lost 4 bases, with 12 bases between them. As DNA, the CDR3 is TGTGCCAGCAGTTTCGGCCAGGGAAGCACTGAAGCTTTCTTT. Residues: CASSFGQGSTEAFF.

This chain links TRBV9 with TRBJ2-7; 7 nucleotides match TRBD1. The CDR3 has 14 residues. CDR1 is SGDLS and CDR2 is YYNGEE in the germline V gene. Germline trimming cut 4 bases from V and 2 bases from J; bases unmatched to any gene: 6. CDR3: CASSNRQGTYEQYF. As DNA, the CDR3 is TGTGCCAGCAGCAACCGACAGGGTACCTACGAGCAGTACTTC.

This chain uses TRBV30 with TRBJ2-7; D remains ambiguous. In germline, CDR1 is GTSNPN, CDR2 SVGIG (reference sequence). Trimming took 0 bases from V and 4 from J, leaving 7 bases between them. This CDR3 spans 12 amino acids. For the CDR3, the DNA is TGTGCCTGGAGTGTTGGCGGATACGAGCAGTACTTC. Its translation is CAWSVGGYEQYF.